The clone carrying this T cell receptor (beta chain) was seen ten or more times. The antigen remains unidentified. Unique molecular identifiers were incorporated into the prepared TCRbeta library. TCRdb reprocessed the PCR reads via MiXCR and lists one record per CDR3 protein. The sample holds around 700,000 distinct CDR3 sequences, about an eighth seen once. This sample stems from a study of T-cell reconstitution after alpha-beta-depleted transplantation in children. This CDR3 comprises 14 residues. V lost 3 bases, J lost 5 bases, and 13 bases lay in between. The germline gives CDR1 MDHEN, CDR2 SYDVKM. Study-level results: Several hundred rapidly expanded clones from non-depleted graft cells reportedly supplied alpha-beta T cells about two months post-transplant. Newly generated T cells supplied most T-cell counts and diversity one year post-transplant.

The clonotype originates from a girl aged 2 to 9 with congenital amegakaryocytic thrombocytopenia, due to receive a stem cell transplant. The sample was PBMCs, taken before TCRalphabeta/CD19-depleted stem cell transplant. The chain joins TRBV28 to TRBJ2-5; no clear D. The CDR3 DNA follows: TGTGCCAGCAGTTTCTCCCGGGCTCTGGAGACCCAGTACTTC. It yields the protein CASSFSRALETQYF.